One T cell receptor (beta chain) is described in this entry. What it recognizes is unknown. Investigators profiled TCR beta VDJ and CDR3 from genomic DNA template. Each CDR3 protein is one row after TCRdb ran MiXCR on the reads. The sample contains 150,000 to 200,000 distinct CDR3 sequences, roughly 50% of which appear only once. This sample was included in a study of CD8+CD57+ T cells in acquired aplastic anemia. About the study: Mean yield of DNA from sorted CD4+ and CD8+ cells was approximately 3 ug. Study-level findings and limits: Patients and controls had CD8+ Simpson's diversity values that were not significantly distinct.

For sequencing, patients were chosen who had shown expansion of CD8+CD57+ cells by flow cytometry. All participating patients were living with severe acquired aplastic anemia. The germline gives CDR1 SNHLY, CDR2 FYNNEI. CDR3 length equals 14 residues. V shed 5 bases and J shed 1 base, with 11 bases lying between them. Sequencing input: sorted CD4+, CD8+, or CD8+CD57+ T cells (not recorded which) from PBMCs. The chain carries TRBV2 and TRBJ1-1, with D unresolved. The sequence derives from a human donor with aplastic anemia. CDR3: CASSPFGGNTEAFF. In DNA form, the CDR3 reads TGTGCCAGCAGTCCTTTTGGCGGGAACACTGAAGCTTTCTTT.